This section outlines one T cell receptor beta chain sequence together with its context. The data were produced by immunoSEQ multiplex PCR, yet TCRdb's version contains in-frame clones alone and is incomplete. The sample lists 150,000 to 200,000 clones; 85% to 90% were seen once. The sample comes from a study of blood T cell repertoires in COVID-19. Seattle patients were enrolled while actively infected and followed longitudinally. The sequenced sample was peripheral blood. The TCR comes from a woman aged 70-85 years with COVID-19, enrolled during active disease.

The chain's CDR3 is CASSVLRGIADTQYF. CDR3 DNA: TGTGCCAGTAGTGTTCTGCGGGGAATAGCAGATACGCAGTATTTT. The chain couples TRBV19 to TRBJ2-3; D is perhaps TRBD2 (6 bases). Trimming removed 5 bases at V and 4 bases at J, with 16 bases between. The germline CDR1 and CDR2 sequences are LNHDA and SQIVND (reference sequence). The CDR3 spans 15 residues.